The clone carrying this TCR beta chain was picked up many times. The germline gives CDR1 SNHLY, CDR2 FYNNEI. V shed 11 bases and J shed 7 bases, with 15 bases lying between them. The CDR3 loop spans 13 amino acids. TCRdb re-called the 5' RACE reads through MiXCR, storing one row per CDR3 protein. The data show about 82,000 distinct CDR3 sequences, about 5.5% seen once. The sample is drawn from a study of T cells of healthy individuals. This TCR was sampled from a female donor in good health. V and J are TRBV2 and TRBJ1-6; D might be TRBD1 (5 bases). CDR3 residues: CAVQGSENSPLHF. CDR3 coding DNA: TGTGCCGTTCAGGGATCGGAAAATTCACCCCTCCACTTT.